This T cell receptor (beta chain) stems from a study of HIV-infected children after antiretroviral therapy interruption. Across the study: All children had CD4+ count above 500 and viral load below 50 copies/ml. In continuous treatment, analyzed samples were from weeks 0, 48 and 150. For the interruption arm, samples span week 0 through about 3 years after study end. Most children had recorded EBV and CMV exposure.

Treatment specified: PENTA 11 planned treatment interruption arm or continuous ART arm. Ten or more counts support this clonotype. The ends were cut back, 6 bases at V and 10 bases at J, with 16 bases in the middle. CDR3 length equals 13 residues. The germline CDR1 and CDR2 sequences are MRHNA and SNTAGT. A 3' RACE protocol on RNA, with unique molecular identifiers, produced the TCR library. One entry per CDR3 protein, called by TCRdb with MiXCR from the 3' RACE reads. The data contain fewer than 7,500 distinct CDR3 sequences, 15% to 20% of them seen just once; the ten biggest clones take up roughly an eighth.

The source is a pool of human donors with HIV. The material sequenced was CD45RO+ CD8+ T cells from PBMCs, pooled from several time points, taken from a donor given antiretroviral therapy, either interrupted or continuous. The subset denotes: memory CD8+ CD45RO+ CD45RA- T cells. This chain uses TRBV6-4 with TRBJ2-1; tentatively, D is TRBD1 or TRBD2 (5 bases each). CDR3 loop: CASRAGRVGEQFF. CDR3 nucleotides: TGTGCCAGCAGGGCAGGGAGAGTCGGGGAGCAGTTCTTC.